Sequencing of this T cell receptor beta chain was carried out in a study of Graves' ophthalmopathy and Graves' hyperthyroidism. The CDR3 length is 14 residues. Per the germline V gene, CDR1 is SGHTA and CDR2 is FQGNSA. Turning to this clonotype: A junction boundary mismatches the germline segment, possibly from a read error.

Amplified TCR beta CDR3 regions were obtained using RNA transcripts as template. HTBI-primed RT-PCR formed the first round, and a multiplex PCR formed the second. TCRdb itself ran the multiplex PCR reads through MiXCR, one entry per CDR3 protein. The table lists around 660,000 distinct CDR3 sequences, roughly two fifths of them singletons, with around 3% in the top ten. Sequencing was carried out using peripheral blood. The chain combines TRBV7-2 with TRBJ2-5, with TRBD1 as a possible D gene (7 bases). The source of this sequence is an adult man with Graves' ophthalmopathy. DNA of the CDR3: TGTGCCAGCAGCTCCAGACAGGGCGGGGAGACCCAGCACTTC. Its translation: CASSSRQGGETQHF.